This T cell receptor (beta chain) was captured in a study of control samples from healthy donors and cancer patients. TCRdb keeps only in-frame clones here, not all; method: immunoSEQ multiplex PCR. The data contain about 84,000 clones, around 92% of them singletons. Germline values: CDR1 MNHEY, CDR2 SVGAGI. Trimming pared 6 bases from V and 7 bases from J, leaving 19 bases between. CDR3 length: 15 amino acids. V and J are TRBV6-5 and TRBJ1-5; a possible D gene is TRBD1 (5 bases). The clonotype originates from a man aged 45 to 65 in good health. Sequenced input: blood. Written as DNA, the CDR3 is TGTGCCAGCAGGCCGGGGGGGACTGAGGGACAGCCCCAGCATTTT. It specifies CASRPGGTEGQPQHF.